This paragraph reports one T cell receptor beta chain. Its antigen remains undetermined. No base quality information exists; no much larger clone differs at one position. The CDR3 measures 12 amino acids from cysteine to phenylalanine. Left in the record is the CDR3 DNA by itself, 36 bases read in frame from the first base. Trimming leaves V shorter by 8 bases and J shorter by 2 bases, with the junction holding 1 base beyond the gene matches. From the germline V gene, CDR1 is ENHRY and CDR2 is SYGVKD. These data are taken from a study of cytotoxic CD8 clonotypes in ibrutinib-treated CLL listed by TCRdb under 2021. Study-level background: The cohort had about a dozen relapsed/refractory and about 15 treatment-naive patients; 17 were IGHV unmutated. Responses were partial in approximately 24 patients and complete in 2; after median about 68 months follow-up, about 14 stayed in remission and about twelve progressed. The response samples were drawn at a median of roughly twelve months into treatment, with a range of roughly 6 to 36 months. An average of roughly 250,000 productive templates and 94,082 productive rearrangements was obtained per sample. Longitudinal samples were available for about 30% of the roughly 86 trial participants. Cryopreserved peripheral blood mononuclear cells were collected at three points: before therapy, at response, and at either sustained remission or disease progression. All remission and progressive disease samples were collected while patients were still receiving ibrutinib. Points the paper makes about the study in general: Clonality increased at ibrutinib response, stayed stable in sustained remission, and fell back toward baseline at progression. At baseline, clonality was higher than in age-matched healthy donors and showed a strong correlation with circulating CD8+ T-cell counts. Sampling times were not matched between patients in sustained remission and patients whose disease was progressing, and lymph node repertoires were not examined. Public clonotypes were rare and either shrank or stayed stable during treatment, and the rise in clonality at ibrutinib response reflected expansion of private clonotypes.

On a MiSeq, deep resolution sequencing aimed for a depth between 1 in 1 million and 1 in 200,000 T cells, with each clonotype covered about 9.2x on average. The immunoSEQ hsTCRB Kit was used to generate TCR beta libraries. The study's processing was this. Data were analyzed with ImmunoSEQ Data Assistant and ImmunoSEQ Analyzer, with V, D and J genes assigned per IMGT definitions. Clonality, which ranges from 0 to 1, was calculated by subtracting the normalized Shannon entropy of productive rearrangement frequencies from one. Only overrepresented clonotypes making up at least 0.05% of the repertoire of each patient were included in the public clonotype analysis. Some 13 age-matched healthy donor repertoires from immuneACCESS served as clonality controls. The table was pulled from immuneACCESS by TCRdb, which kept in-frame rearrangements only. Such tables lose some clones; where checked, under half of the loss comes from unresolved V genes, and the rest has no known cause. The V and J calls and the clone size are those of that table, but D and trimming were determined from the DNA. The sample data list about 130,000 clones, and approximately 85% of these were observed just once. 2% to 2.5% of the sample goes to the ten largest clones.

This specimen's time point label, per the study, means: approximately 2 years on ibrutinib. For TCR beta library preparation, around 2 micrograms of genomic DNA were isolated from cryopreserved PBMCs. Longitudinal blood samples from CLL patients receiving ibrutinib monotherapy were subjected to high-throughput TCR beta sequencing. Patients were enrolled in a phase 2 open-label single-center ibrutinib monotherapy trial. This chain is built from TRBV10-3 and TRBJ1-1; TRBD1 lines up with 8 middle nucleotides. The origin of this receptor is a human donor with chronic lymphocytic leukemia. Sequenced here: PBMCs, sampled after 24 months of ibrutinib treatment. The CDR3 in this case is CAIGQGNTEAFF. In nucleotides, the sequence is TGTGCCATCGGACAGGGAAACACTGAAGCTTTCTTT.